Sequencing of this TCR beta chain was carried out in a study of T cells after yellow fever vaccination (dated 2019 in TCRdb). A note on the overall study: The SMART-Seq v4 Ultra Low Input RNA kit was used to prepare libraries from fractions with low cell numbers. To follow T-cell clones before and after both primary and booster YFV17D yellow fever vaccination, bulk TCR alpha and beta repertoires underwent longitudinal sequencing. The cohort comprised two healthy male donors, one aged 18 to 30 and one aged 30 to 39 years. Blood was drawn at multiple timepoints before and after primary and secondary immunization, with bulk PBMC replicates and cell subsets isolated. Results and caveats for the whole study, not just this receptor: A small fraction of clonotypes showed up in both the CD4 and CD8 compartments, probably as a result of convergent recombination. Because abundant contaminating clonotypes from the bulk population could be contained in FACS-sorted repertoires, computational filtering was required. Compared with the primary T-cell response, the secondary T-cell response was weaker but faster, peaking on day 5 rather than day 15. The study included only two donors, which limits how far the findings can be generalized. After the booster, most of the clones that had expanded following primary vaccination were detected again (almost 98% of CD4 and around 88% of CD8), which suggests that memory was broadly maintained.

V is shortened by 1 base, J by 0 bases, and the region joining them spans 6 bases. CDR1 SEHNR and CDR2 FQNEAQ were looked up in the germline V gene (reference sequence). From the cysteine up to the phenylalanine, the CDR3 has a length of 14 residues. Only the CDR3 DNA is retained, 42 bases long and in frame from the first base. TCR cDNA was synthesized by 5'RACE template switching, which introduced a universal primer site and unique molecular identifiers. Priming for cDNA synthesis came from both the TCR alpha and TCR beta constant segments. Library amplification involved two PCR steps, and the second step added sample barcodes and sequencing adapters. Sequencing of the libraries was done on either Illumina HiSeq 2500 (2x100 bp) or NovaSeq (2x150 bp). As for the original processing: Demultiplexing of reads and collapsing into UMI consensus sequences were performed with MIGEC, and V(D)J alignment was carried out with MiXCR. Vaccine-responding clonotypes were identified with edgeR using replicate PBMC samples, with FDR below 0.01 and a log2 fold change above 5 up to day 15 being required. Each bulk clonotype was labeled CD4 or CD8 based on which sequenced repertoire, CD4 or CD8, contained the clonotype at higher abundance. TCRdb handled the public reads itself, with Q25 trimming in fastp and clone calling in MiXCR, and kept productive beta chains. Duplicate CDR3 protein sequences are folded into a single record with the most common DNA and genes. The V and J calls, along with clone size, are taken from TCRdb and not from the paper's own processing. This sample is represented by 500,000 to 550,000 distinct CDR3 sequences; around a fifth of them were singletons. The ten largest clones capture about a sixth of the sample.

The treatment or condition label, read with the paper, signifies: live attenuated yellow fever vaccine strain. Two biological replicates of bulk PBMCs were collected at each blood-draw timepoint. PBMCs were isolated from peripheral blood using a standard Ficoll-Paque protocol. TriZol was used to extract RNA from bulk PBMCs, from CD4 and CD8 fractions, and from dextramer-positive and dextramer-negative fractions. This clonotype was seen a handful of times. The antigen it recognizes is unknown. Base qualities are missing; no much larger clone stands one base away. The TCR comes from a man between 18 and 35 years old who received the YFV17D yellow fever vaccine. Sequencing was performed on PBMCs, taken roughly 20 days after the first yellow fever vaccination. The chain was built from TRBV7-9 and TRBJ2-5, with TRBD2 as a weak D call on 5 bases. The CDR3 protein: CASSLDGDQETQYF. In nucleotide form, the sequence is TGTGCCAGCAGCTTAGACGGGGACCAAGAGACCCAGTACTTC.